The 30 T cell receptor beta chains below come from one sample, sequenced in a study of radiotherapy plus CTLA-4 blockade in lung cancer. Method: immunoSEQ multiplex PCR; TCRdb's copy keeps in-frame clones and lacks some. The data hold about 88,000 clones, with 72% observed a single time. This material consisted of peripheral blood, taken from a patient treated with radiotherapy plus ipilimumab. Source of these receptors: a human donor with non-small cell lung cancer that progressed on radiotherapy plus ipilimumab.

This clone was picked up a small number of times. The chain joins TRBV6-6 to TRBJ2-5; 8 nucleotides align to TRBD1. The CDR3 is made up of 16 amino acids. With V trimmed by 2 bases and J by 5 bases, 10 bases remained unmatched. From germline, CDR1 is MNHNY and CDR2 SVGAGI (reference sequence). This CDR3 is CASSYPSTDRAETQYF. The CDR3 DNA is TGTGCCAGCAGTTACCCCAGTACGGACAGGGCGGAGACCCAGTACTTC.

The chain uses TRBV6-5 and TRBJ2-3; 11 bases map to TRBD1. Germline V lookup: CDR1 MNHEY, CDR2 SVGAGI. This CDR3 is built from 16 residues. V lost 0 bases to trimming and J lost 7 bases; unmatched junction nucleotides: 6. CDR3 DNA: TGTGCCAGCAGTTACTCACTCGGGACAGGGGGAAATACGCAGTATTTT. It yields the protein CASSYSLGTGGNTQYF.

The chain is built from TRBV5-1 and TRBJ2-7; 11 nucleotides align to TRBD1. Germline V gene lookup returns CDR1 SGHRS and CDR2 YFSETQ. CDR3 length: 15 residues. V dropped 0 bases and J dropped 4; count of bases not matched to a gene: 3. The CDR3 protein is CASSLDGTGGYEQYF. CDR3 nucleotide sequence: TGCGCCAGCAGCTTGGATGGGACAGGGGGATACGAGCAGTACTTC.

The table lists this clone with a few counts. The chain combines TRBV19 with TRBJ2-7; the match to TRBD2 covers 8 bases. The J segment lost 5 bases and the V segment lost 10 bases, leaving 7 bases of the junction unmatched. CDR3 size: 12 residues. Germline lookup yields CDR1 LNHDA and CDR2 SQIVND (reference sequence). The CDR3 region has the DNA TGTGCCACCGGGACTAGAACGAACGAGCAGTACTTC. Protein product: CATGTRTNEQYF.

The chain couples TRBV9 to TRBJ2-7, with 10 bases identical to TRBD2. Germline-derived CDR1 and CDR2 are SGDLS and YYNGEE. The V and J ends lost 1 base and 2 bases, in that order; junction bases with no gene match: 6. The CDR3 runs 16 residues. The CDR3 reads CASSVSGGAGPYEQYF. The CDR3 DNA reads TGTGCCAGCAGCGTAAGCGGGGGGGCCGGACCCTACGAGCAGTACTTC. Using reference TRBV9 and TRBJ2-7 for the parts outside the CDR3, the full variable domain is DSGVTQTPKHLITATGQRVTLRCSPRSGDLSVYWYQQSLDQGLQFLIQYYNGEERAKGNILERFSAQQFPDLHSELNLSSLELGDSALYFCASSVSGGAGPYEQYFGPGTRLTVT.

A remark on this clone: A read error may produce the germline difference seen at one junction end. V is TRBV28 and J is TRBJ1-2, with D maybe TRBD1 (5 bases). CDR1 and CDR2 (germline): MDHEN, SYDVKM. The CDR3 has 18 amino acids. CDR3 amino acids: CASSLWDGAAEGFYGYTF. CDR3 nucleotides: TGTGCCAGCAGTCTATGGGACGGGGCAGCCGAAGGATTTTATGGCTACACCTTC.

The chain carries TRBV7-8 and TRBJ1-6, with 7 nucleotides matching TRBD1. Germline V gene data show CDR1 as SGHVS and CDR2 as FQNEAQ. The junction had 0 bases not matched to a gene; V was cut back by 3 bases and J by 7 bases. The CDR3 totals 13 residues. The CDR3 coding sequence is TGTGCCAGCAGCTTGGGACAGAATTCACCCCTCCACTTT. Translation: CASSLGQNSPLHF.

Turning to this clone: Other DNA sequences of this sample code for an identical CDR3. The chain employs TRBV9 and TRBJ2-2; D call uncertain. Germline V gene lookup returns CDR1 SGDLS and CDR2 YYNGEE. Between the trimmed V and J ends, which lost 0 bases and 4 bases, there was a span of 1 base. The CDR3 is 12 residues long. The CDR3 DNA reads TGTGCCAGCAGCGTAGGCACCGGGGAGCTGTTTTTT. It translates to CASSVGTGELFF.

Comment on this clone: Other DNA sequences within the sample encode an identical CDR3. The chain has TRBV7-3 and TRBJ2-5; 7 bases are a match to TRBD1. Trimming at V came to 5 bases and at J to 2 bases, leaving 5 bases not matched to a gene. CDR1 is SGHTA, CDR2 FQGTGA, per germline. This CDR3 is 14 amino acids long. CDR3 region: CASSPTGLQETQYF. Written as DNA, the CDR3 is TGTGCCAGCAGCCCGACAGGGCTTCAAGAGACCCAGTACTTC.

This clone was seen more than once but under ten times. This rearrangement joins TRBV27 to TRBJ1-1; D is unclear. There are 13 residues in the CDR3. Between the trimmed V and J ends, which lost 5 bases and 4 bases, there was a span of 11 bases. The germline CDR1 and CDR2 sequences are MNHEY and SMNVEV (reference sequence). The CDR3 is CASSPTESTEAFF. The CDR3 DNA reads as TGTGCCAGCAGTCCTACAGAGAGCACTGAAGCTTTCTTT.

CDR3: CASSWGGHISGNTIYF. The CDR3, as DNA: TGCGCCAGCAGCTGGGGGGGACACATCTCTGGAAACACCATATATTTT. The chain couples TRBV5-1 to TRBJ1-3; D perhaps matches TRBD1 (6 bases). Germline CDR1 reads SGHRS; CDR2 reads YFSETQ. V gave up 3 bases and J gave up 0 bases, with 13 bases separating them. CDR3 length: 16 amino acids.

This clone was detected only a few times. The rearrangement joins TRBV10-3 to TRBJ1-1; 10 bases map to TRBD1. CDR3 length: 14 residues. Germline V gene data show CDR1 as ENHRY and CDR2 as SYGVKD. With 6 bases clipped from V and 7 bases from J, the junction kept 8 bases outside the gene matches. The CDR3 loop is CAIRLGTGEGEAFF. The CDR3 DNA follows: TGTGCCATCAGACTCGGGACAGGGGAAGGTGAAGCTTTCTTT.

The V gene is TRBV5-4, the J gene TRBJ2-7, with D perhaps assigned TRBD1 or TRBD2 (5 bases each). From germline, CDR1 is SGHNT and CDR2 YYREEE (reference sequence). V gave up 4 bases and J gave up 6 bases, with 11 bases separating them. The length of the CDR3 is 12 residues. Written as DNA, the CDR3 is TGTGCCAGCAGCACCCGGGACCGCGAGCAGTACTTC. Its protein is CASSTRDREQYF.

The chain employs TRBV28 and TRBJ2-7; D gene ambiguous. Trimming stripped 2 bases from V and 3 bases from J, with 11 bases between. Germline CDR1 is MDHEN and CDR2 is SYDVKM. The CDR3 has 14 amino acids. CDR3: CASSLIGDSYEQYF. DNA for the CDR3: TGTGCCAGCAGTTTAATAGGAGATAGCTACGAGCAGTACTTC. The full variable domain, with the rest looked up from reference TRBV28 and TRBJ2-7, is DVKVTQSSRYLVKRTGEKVFLECVQDMDHENMFWYRQDPGLGLRLIYFSYDVKMKEKGDIPEGYSVSREKKERFSLILESASTNQTSMYLCASSLIGDSYEQYFGPGTRLTVT.

The chain combines TRBV6-1 with TRBJ1-1; 7 bases agree with TRBD1. The germline CDR1 and CDR2 sequences are MNHNS and SASEGT. The CDR3 is 15 amino acids. Trimming at V came to 6 bases and at J to 5 bases, leaving 12 bases not matched to a gene. The CDR3, as DNA: TGTGCCAGCAGACCTCAGACAGGGCTGGGTACTGAAGCTTTCTTT. This translates into CASRPQTGLGTEAFF.

CDR3 amino acids: CATSPVGGIYEQYF. The CDR3 coding sequence is TGTGCCACCAGCCCCGTAGGAGGGATCTACGAGCAGTACTTC. This rearrangement joins TRBV15 to TRBJ2-7; D is perhaps TRBD2 (6 bases). The germline V gene encodes CDR1 LNHNV and CDR2 YYDKDF (reference sequence). V lost 5 bases and J 3 bases, leaving 14 bases between the germline ends. The CDR3 consists of 14 residues.

This clone has more than one count but fewer than ten. The V gene is TRBV4-1, the J gene TRBJ1-1; D unresolved. Trimming took off 0 bases at V and 2 bases at J, with 7 bases between the two ends. The CDR3 runs to 14 residues. Germline assignment: CDR1 MGHRA and CDR2 YSYEKL. In DNA form, the CDR3 reads TGCGCCAGCAGCCAAGATAGAGTCAACACTGAAGCTTTCTTT. Its translation: CASSQDRVNTEAFF.

The chain combines TRBV4-2 with TRBJ2-3; D ambiguous. Germline CDR1 LGHNA, CDR2 YNFKEQ. The CDR3 is 17 amino acids. The germline V and J ends were trimmed by 1 base and 0 bases, with 14 bases remaining between them. CDR3 bases: TGTGCCAGCAGCCAAGGCTCCTCCAGCGCTAGCACAGATACGCAGTATTTT. Protein product: CASSQGSSSASTDTQYF.

A remark on this clone: Different DNA sequences within this sample yield the same CDR3. The V call is TRBV7-2, the J call TRBJ1-5, with D uncertain. Germline V gene sequence: CDR1 SGHTA, CDR2 FQGNSA. The V end was cut by 1 base, the J end by 8 bases, with 15 bases between. There are 15 residues in the CDR3. CDR3 sequence (DNA): TGTGCCAGCAGCTTAGTGTCAGGATCGGCGGAGCCCCAGCATTTT. Encoded protein: CASSLVSGSAEPQHF.

This rearrangement joins TRBV28 to TRBJ1-5; 10 bases are a match to TRBD1. The germline V gene has CDR1 MDHEN and CDR2 SYDVKM. The CDR3 consists of 16 residues. V was pared by 4 bases and J by 3 bases, with 6 bases of the junction left unmatched. The CDR3 loop reads CASSSFGQGDNQPQHF. CDR3 DNA: TGTGCCAGCAGTTCATTTGGACAGGGGGACAATCAGCCCCAGCATTTT.

In this sample, this clone turned up a few times. V is TRBV27 and J is TRBJ2-7, with 8 nucleotides matching TRBD2. Germline-derived CDR1 and CDR2 are MNHEY and SMNVEV (reference sequence). The CDR3 runs 15 residues. The V segment lost 6 bases and the J segment 3 bases; nucleotides outside the gene matches: 10. As DNA, the CDR3 is TGTGCCAGCAGCTTTGTCGGGACTAGTGGCTACGAGCAGTACTTC. It translates to CASSFVGTSGYEQYF.

The rearrangement joins TRBV6-1 to TRBJ2-7, with 7 bases aligning to TRBD2. Germline V CDR1 and CDR2: MNHNS, SASEGT. The CDR3 is 14 residues long. The ends lost 3 bases at V and 5 bases at J; junction bases unmatched: 7. This CDR3 is CASSDTGRTHEQYF. The CDR3 DNA reads TGTGCCAGCAGTGACACCGGGAGGACCCACGAGCAGTACTTC.

V usage is TRBV5-1 and J usage is TRBJ2-7, with D perhaps TRBD1 (6 bases). CDR1 SGHRS and CDR2 YFSETQ come from the germline V gene. The CDR3 is 14 amino acids. V lost 4 bases to trimming and J lost 1 base, with 12 bases between them. CDR3 sequence (DNA): TGCGCCAGCAGCATTTGGACAGCTTCCTACGAGCAGTACTTC. Protein product: CASSIWTASYEQYF.

The chain combines TRBV9 with TRBJ2-1; D may be TRBD1 (6 bases). Trimming stripped 0 bases from V and 3 bases from J, with 10 bases between. In germline, CDR1 is SGDLS, CDR2 YYNGEE. This CDR3 region has 15 residues. The CDR3 bases are TGTGCCAGCAGCGTAGAGGGACAAGACTACAATGAGCAGTTCTTC. Protein: CASSVEGQDYNEQFF.

A few counts support this clone. The V gene is TRBV18, the J gene TRBJ2-1, with 13 bases lining up with TRBD2. CDR1 is KGHSH and CDR2 is LQKENI in the germline V gene. The CDR3 totals 16 residues. Trimming took 5 bases from V and 6 from J; bases not matched to a gene: 7. CDR3 coding DNA: TGTGCCAGCTCATCCACGACTAGCGGGAGGCGCAATGAGCAGTTCTTC. Its translation: CASSSTTSGRRNEQFF.

This clone was detected only a few times. V usage is TRBV29-1 and J usage is TRBJ2-7; 9 bases are a match to TRBD1. This CDR3 is 16 amino acids long. Germline loops: CDR1 SQVTM, CDR2 ANQGSEA. V lost 0 bases and J lost 3; bases outside the gene matches: 9. In DNA form, the CDR3 reads TGCAGCGTTGAAGACCTTATTGGGACAGGGAGCTACGAGCAGTACTTC. This codes for CSVEDLIGTGSYEQYF.

The J gene is TRBJ2-5, the V gene TRBV7-9; no reliable D call. The CDR3 totals 12 residues. CDR1 and CDR2 from the germline V gene are SEHNR and FQNEAQ (reference sequence). V was shortened by 2 bases and J by 5 bases, with 6 bases between the two germline ends. The CDR3 protein is CASSLMGETQYF. The CDR3 nucleotides are TGTGCCAGCAGCTTAATGGGCGAGACCCAGTACTTC.

About this clone itself: This CDR3 is also generated by other DNA sequences in the sample. The rearrangement joins TRBV19 to TRBJ2-1; 7 nucleotides line up with TRBD2. V was clipped by 5 bases and J by 0 bases; unmatched bases: 4. CDR3 length: 15 residues. The germline V gene has CDR1 LNHDA and CDR2 SQIVND (reference sequence). The chain's CDR3 is CASSRRGSSYNEQFF. The CDR3 coding sequence is TGTGCCAGTAGTCGGCGGGGGAGCTCCTACAATGAGCAGTTCTTC.

As DNA, the CDR3 is TGTGCCACCAGCAGAGATCTGGGCAATGGCTACACCTTC. Residues: CATSRDLGNGYTF. The chain uses TRBV15 and TRBJ1-2; unclear D gene. V lost 0 bases and J lost 6, with 8 bases in between. This CDR3 has 13 residues. From germline, CDR1 is LNHNV and CDR2 YYDKDF (reference sequence).

The chain links TRBV7-3 to TRBJ2-1; D may be TRBD2 (5 bases). CDR3 length equals 15 residues. Germline CDR1 and CDR2: SGHTA and FQGTGA. V lost 4 bases to trimming and J lost 10 bases, with 20 bases between them. CDR3 sequence: CASSSSYRGIEEQFF. CDR3 coding DNA: TGTGCCAGCAGCTCTAGCTACCGAGGAATAGAGGAGCAGTTCTTC.